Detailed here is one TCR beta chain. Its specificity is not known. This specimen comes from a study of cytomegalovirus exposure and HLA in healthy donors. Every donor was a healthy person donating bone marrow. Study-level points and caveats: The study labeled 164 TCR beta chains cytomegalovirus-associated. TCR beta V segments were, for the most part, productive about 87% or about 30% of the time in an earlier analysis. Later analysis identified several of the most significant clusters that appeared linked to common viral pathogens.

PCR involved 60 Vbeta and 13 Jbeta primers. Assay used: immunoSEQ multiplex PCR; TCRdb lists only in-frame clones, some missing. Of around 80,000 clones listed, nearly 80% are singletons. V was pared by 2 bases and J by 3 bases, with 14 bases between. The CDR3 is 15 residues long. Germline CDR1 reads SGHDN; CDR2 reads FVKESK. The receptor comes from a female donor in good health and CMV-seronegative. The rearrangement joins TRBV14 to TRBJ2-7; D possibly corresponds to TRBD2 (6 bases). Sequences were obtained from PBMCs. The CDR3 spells CASSQQGGVFYEQYF. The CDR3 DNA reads TGTGCCAGCAGCCAACAGGGCGGGGTTTTCTACGAGCAGTACTTC.